This T cell receptor beta chain was recovered during a study of cytomegalovirus exposure and HLA in healthy donors. The V gene's germline CDR1 is SGHRS and CDR2 YFSETQ. Trimming cost V 2 bases and J 5 bases, with 8 bases left between them. This CDR3 has 13 amino acids. Findings and limits, study-wide: Reportedly, diagnosis of cytomegalovirus status by the classifier showed high specificity and sensitivity. TCR beta chains numbering 164 were designated cytomegalovirus-associated.

As concerns this clone: The target antigen is unknown.

The protocol was immunoSEQ multiplex PCR, while the TCRdb copy is restricted to in-frame clones and leaves out a portion. The table lists tens of thousands of clones, 96% of them singletons, with roughly 4.5% in the top ten. The donors were members of the validation cohort, which comprised 120 subjects and was separate from the first cohort of some 680 subjects. Sequenced material: PBMCs. The gene calls are TRBV5-1 and TRBJ1-5; D is unclear. The TCR sequence derives from a woman aged 18 to 35 in good health and CMV-seropositive. The CDR3 sequence: CASSFRPDQPQHF. DNA of the CDR3: TGCGCCAGCAGCTTCCGTCCTGATCAGCCCCAGCATTTT.